This entry lists 7 T cell receptor beta chains sequenced from one sample in a study of cytomegalovirus exposure and HLA in healthy donors. Measured with immunoSEQ multiplex PCR; TCRdb has only the in-frame clones, and not every one. The table shows over 85,000 clones, with roughly nine tenths occurring only once. Material: PBMCs. These receptors came from a woman in her late teens or twenties in good health and CMV-seronegative.

This chain connects TRBV30 to TRBJ1-1; possibly TRBD1 for D (6 bases). V was trimmed by 3 bases and J by 1 base, leaving 9 bases between them. The CDR3 spans 13 residues. Germline V gene sequence: CDR1 GTSNPN, CDR2 SVGIG (reference sequence). CDR3 amino acids: CAWRADRNTEAFF. The CDR3 DNA reads as TGTGCCTGGAGAGCGGACAGGAACACTGAAGCTTTCTTT.

The V and J genes are TRBV7-9 and TRBJ2-5; 7 positions agree with TRBD1. Germline V gene sequence: CDR1 SEHNR, CDR2 FQNEAQ (reference sequence). The CDR3 length is 14 residues. Trimming at V came to 4 bases and at J to 0 bases, leaving 2 bases not matched to a gene. The CDR3 spells CASSSGQNQETQYF. The DNA of the CDR3 is TGTGCCAGCAGCTCGGGACAGAACCAAGAGACCCAGTACTTC. The whole variable domain, filled in from reference TRBV7-9 and TRBJ2-5, reads DTGVSQNPRHKITKRGQNVTFRCDPISEHNRLYWYRQTLGQGPEFLTYFQNEAQLEKSRLLSDRFSAERPKGSFSTLEIQRTEQGDSAMYLCASSSGQNQETQYFGPGTRLLVL.

This clone was seen only a few times. The chain combines TRBV7-3 with TRBJ2-7, with D tentatively TRBD2 (6 bases). The V gene lost 1 base and the J gene lost 6 bases, with 10 bases spanning the gap. The CDR3 runs to 13 residues. CDR1 is SGHTA, CDR2 FQGTGA, per germline. The CDR3 region is CASSLRRGSEQYF. CDR3 coding DNA: TGTGCCAGCAGCTTAAGACGGGGGAGCGAGCAGTACTTC.

CDR3 coding DNA: TGTGCCAGCAGCTTAGGTTCCTTCAGCTCCTACGAGCAGTACTTC. It specifies CASSLGSFSSYEQYF. The rearrangement uses TRBV11-2 and TRBJ2-7; D call uncertain. This CDR3 is 15 amino acids long. CDR1 and CDR2 (germline): SGHAT, FQNNGV. V lost 1 base and J lost 0, with 10 bases in between.

This clone turned up a few times. V and J are TRBV25-1 and TRBJ1-2; no firm D call. CDR3 size: 12 residues. V gave up 2 bases and J gave up 4 bases, with 5 bases separating them. Germline values: CDR1 MGHDK, CDR2 SYGVNS. Here the CDR3 reads CASSEGGYGYTF. CDR3 nucleotides: TGTGCCAGCAGTGAAGGAGGCTATGGCTACACCTTC.

J is TRBJ2-7 and V is TRBV4-1; 7 bases are a match to TRBD2. Germline assignment: CDR1 MGHRA and CDR2 YSYEKL. The CDR3 sequence is 15 residues long. Losses at the gene ends were 3 bases for V and 5 bases for J; bases not matched to a gene: 10. CDR3 protein: CASSHPVGGINEQYF. The CDR3, as DNA: TGCGCCAGCAGCCACCCCGTGGGGGGGATTAACGAGCAGTACTTC.

This sequence joins TRBV19 and TRBJ1-1; a possible D gene is TRBD1 (6 bases). The CDR3 contains 16 residues. The V end lost 3 bases, the J end lost 6 bases, and 20 bases lay between the germline ends. Per the germline V gene, CDR1 is LNHDA and CDR2 is SQIVND (reference sequence). The CDR3 sequence is CASSIIQGTPLAEAFF. As DNA, the CDR3 is TGTGCCAGTAGTATCATTCAGGGGACCCCCCTCGCTGAAGCTTTCTTT.